Detailed here is one TCR beta chain. CDR3 length: 15 amino acids. Germline V gives CDR1 SGHKS, CDR2 YYEKEE (reference sequence). The trim removed 4 bases at V and 7 bases at J, leaving 8 bases unmatched. The data stem from a study of T cell responses to AZD1222 COVID-19 vaccine. Investigators merged groups given second doses at roughly 4 or roughly 12 weeks. The protocol was immunoSEQ multiplex PCR, while the TCRdb copy is restricted to in-frame clones and leaves out a portion. This repertoire shows around 110,000 clones, about 90% found once; its top ten account for about 6.8%. The TCR originated in an adult who received the AZD1222 COVID-19 vaccine. The genes are TRBV5-5 and TRBJ2-7, with 13 bases fitting TRBD2. The sequenced sample was peripheral blood, obtained 28 days after the second AZD1222 dose. The CDR3 is CASSPGLAGVEEQYF. In nucleotides, the CDR3 is TGTGCCAGCAGCCCTGGACTAGCGGGGGTGGAAGAGCAGTACTTC.